This entry lists 27 T cell receptor beta chains sequenced from one sample in a study of radiotherapy plus CTLA-4 blockade in lung cancer. Profiling relied on immunoSEQ multiplex PCR, and the TCRdb table lists in-frame clones only, not all of them. Among some 90,000 clones listed, 83% were seen once. Sequenced material: peripheral blood, taken from a patient treated with radiotherapy plus ipilimumab. These receptors all stem from a human donor with non-small cell lung cancer who had stable disease on radiotherapy plus ipilimumab.

This clone came up once. The CDR3 reads CSGNGDYGYTF. The CDR3 region has the DNA TGCAGTGGAAACGGGGACTATGGCTACACCTTC. V and J are TRBV20-1 and TRBJ1-2, with no clear D. V was pared by 7 bases and J by 3 bases, with 9 bases between. Germline CDR1 DFQATT, CDR2 SNEGSKA (reference sequence). The CDR3 is 11 amino acids.

On this clone: One end of the junction varies from germline; a read error may be responsible. Other DNA sequences in this sample translate to the same CDR3. The chain has TRBV2 and TRBJ1-5, with D tentatively TRBD1 (5 bases). The CDR3 is 15 residues long. Germline assignment: CDR1 SNHLY and CDR2 FYNNEI. The DNA of the CDR3 is TGTGCCAGTAGTGAGAGACAGCTTAGCAATCAGCCCCAGCATTTT. This gives the protein CASSERQLSNQPQHF.

V usage is TRBV6-5 and J usage is TRBJ1-4, with unresolved D. Per the germline V gene, CDR1 is MNHEY and CDR2 is SVGAGI. The CDR3 totals 13 residues. V gave up 4 bases and J gave up 0 bases, with 3 bases separating them. CDR3 coding DNA: TGTGCCAGCAGTTCTGCAACTAATGAAAAACTGTTTTTT. Encoded protein: CASSSATNEKLFF.

This clone was seen just once. The J gene is TRBJ2-1, the V gene TRBV11-3; D is possibly TRBD2 (6 bases). CDR1 SGHNT and CDR2 YENEEA come from the germline V gene. Trimming stripped 1 base from V and 1 base from J, with 11 bases between. The CDR3 is made up of 16 amino acids. CDR3: CASSLVAGGSYNEQFF. The CDR3 DNA reads as TGTGCCAGCAGCTTAGTTGCCGGGGGTTCCTACAATGAGCAGTTCTTC.

The chain combines TRBV6-6 with TRBJ2-5, with D maybe TRBD1 (6 bases). The DNA end lines up better with TRBJ2-7; the J call may be wrong. The CDR3 totals 15 residues. Germline V gives CDR1 MNHNY, CDR2 SVGAGI (reference sequence). The CDR3 bases are TGTGCCAGCAGGGGCATGAGACAGGTGTCCTACGAGCAGTACTTC. This translates into CASRGMRQVSYEQYF.

CDR3 region: CASSPKLGRNTEAFF. CDR3 bases: TGTGCCAGCTCACCTAAACTGGGTAGAAACACTGAAGCTTTCTTT. The J gene is TRBJ1-1, the V gene TRBV18; D gene uncertain. The CDR3 consists of 15 residues. Germline V gene data show CDR1 as KGHSH and CDR2 as LQKENI. Trimming took 3 bases from V and 2 from J, leaving 13 bases between them.

The V gene is TRBV11-3, the J gene TRBJ2-7; unclear D gene. The CDR3 is made up of 15 amino acids. The germline CDR1 and CDR2 sequences are SGHNT and YENEEA. Trimming shortened V by 3 bases and J by 0 bases, and 12 bases separated the two germline ends. This CDR3 reads CASSFGSTDSYEQYF. As DNA, the CDR3 is TGTGCCAGCAGCTTTGGGTCGACGGACTCCTACGAGCAGTACTTC.

In its sample, this clone was seen once. The rearrangement links TRBV12-2 to TRBJ2-7; TRBD2 reflects the table's D call only, with no check against the DNA. TRBV12-2 is noted as a pseudogene. The CDR3 has 17 amino acids. CDR3 in amino acids: CASRLELPTSAPREQYF. The CDR3 nucleotides are TGTGCAAGTCGCTTAGAATTACCGACTAGCGCCCCTAGGGAGCAGTACTTC.

This clone was seen only once. A junction end diverges from the germline sequence, so it may reflect a read error. J is TRBJ2-3 and V is TRBV7-7, with D unclear. This CDR3 has 13 amino acids. Germline assignment: CDR1 SSHAT and CDR2 FNYEAQ (reference sequence). The CDR3 DNA sequence: TGTGCTAGCAGCTTAGGCCGTACAGATACGCAGTATTTT. As protein: CASSLGRTDTQYF.

The chain couples TRBV11-2 to TRBJ2-3; 10 bases are shared with TRBD2. CDR1 and CDR2 (germline): SGHAT, FQNNGV. Trimming took 3 bases from V and 7 from J; bases not matched to a gene: 10. This CDR3 is built from 16 residues. Here the CDR3 DNA reads TGTGCCAGCAGCTTCACCCTAGCGGGGGCCACTAATACGCAGTATTTT. Its translation: CASSFTLAGATNTQYF.

The gene calls are TRBV28 and TRBJ2-7; 7 positions match TRBD2. The CDR3 has 14 amino acids. CDR1 MDHEN and CDR2 SYDVKM come from the germline V gene. V lost 5 bases to trimming and J lost 3 bases; unmatched junction nucleotides: 7. The CDR3 bases are TGTGCCAGCAGTCGGACTAGGGTTCGCTACGAGCAGTACTTC. Amino acids: CASSRTRVRYEQYF.

This sequence joins TRBV7-6 and TRBJ2-1; perhaps TRBD2 as D (5 bases). The CDR3 has 16 residues. In germline, CDR1 is SGHVS, CDR2 FNYEAQ. Trimming stripped 1 base from V and 4 bases from J, with 14 bases between. In nucleotides, the CDR3 is TGTGCCAGCAGCTTAGTCGGCGGGCCGTTGTACAATGAGCAGTTCTTC. Amino acids: CASSLVGGPLYNEQFF.

The chain joins TRBV29-1 to TRBJ2-5, with 12 bases that match TRBD1. CDR1 is SQVTM, CDR2 ANQGSEA, per germline. V shed 4 bases and J 4 bases; nucleotides not matched to a gene: 4. The CDR3 extends over 14 amino acids. CDR3 amino acids: CSVGGTGGRETQYF. The CDR3 DNA follows: TGCAGCGTTGGGGGGACAGGGGGCCGAGAGACCCAGTACTTC.

J is TRBJ2-3 and V is TRBV6-6, with D uncertain. Trimming shortened V by 2 bases and J by 4 bases, and 7 bases separated the two germline ends. CDR3 length equals 13 residues. CDR1 is MNHNY, CDR2 SVGAGI, per germline (reference sequence). The CDR3 region is CASSYLVPDTQYF. CDR3 sequence (DNA): TGTGCCAGCAGTTACCTCGTCCCAGATACGCAGTATTTT.

This chain links TRBV6-5 with TRBJ1-3; no clear D. The V gene's germline CDR1 is MNHEY and CDR2 SVGAGI. V was shortened by 0 bases and J by 7 bases, with 1 base between the two germline ends. The CDR3 spans 11 residues. CDR3 sequence (DNA): TGTGCCAGCAGTTACTCTAACACCATATATTTT. This translates into CASSYSNTIYF.

This clone is a singleton in its sample. The V call is TRBV18, the J call TRBJ2-1; 7 bases fit TRBD1. Looked up from germline, CDR1 is KGHSH and CDR2 is LQKENI. Trimming removed 1 base from V and 5 bases from J; junction bases left unmatched: 5. This CDR3 comprises 15 residues. DNA of the CDR3: TGTGCCAGCTCACCACTCGGGACAGTTGACAATGAGCAGTTCTTC. Amino acid sequence: CASSPLGTVDNEQFF.

The chain recombines TRBV5-1 with TRBJ2-3; maybe TRBD2 (5 bases). CDR1 is SGHRS and CDR2 is YFSETQ in the germline V gene. This CDR3 has 14 amino acids. Trimming took 0 bases from V and 2 from J, leaving 7 bases between them. CDR3 sequence: CASSLGRATDTQYF. The CDR3 nucleotides are TGCGCCAGCAGCTTGGGGCGGGCCACAGATACGCAGTATTTT.

The chain has TRBV18 and TRBJ2-3, with 13 nucleotides matching TRBD2. The CDR3 consists of 16 residues. The germline V gene has CDR1 KGHSH and CDR2 LQKENI. Unmatched junction bases numbered 9, after V lost 6 bases and J lost 6 bases. The CDR3 sequence is CASSHPGTSGVDTQYF. CDR3 coding DNA: TGTGCCAGCTCGCACCCTGGGACTAGCGGGGTGGATACGCAGTATTTT.

The chain combines TRBV6-1 with TRBJ2-7; D possibly uses TRBD1 or TRBD2 (5 bases each). CDR3 length equals 14 residues. Deletions cut 8 bases from V and 0 bases from J, with 14 bases between. In germline, CDR1 is MNHNS, CDR2 SASEGT. The CDR3: CASRGPLSSYEQYF. The DNA for the CDR3 is TGTGCCAGCCGGGGACCGCTGAGCTCCTACGAGCAGTACTTC.

The V gene is TRBV5-1, the J gene TRBJ2-1; 7 bases map to TRBD1. This CDR3 has 16 residues. The V and J ends lost 4 bases and 6 bases, in that order; junction bases with no gene match: 13. In germline, CDR1 is SGHRS, CDR2 YFSETQ. The CDR3 nucleotides read TGCGCCAGCAGCCTCCTACAGGGGAAGGGAAGCAATGAGCAGTTCTTC. Translated: CASSLLQGKGSNEQFF. Using reference TRBV5-1 and TRBJ2-1 for the parts outside the CDR3, the full variable domain is KAGVTQTPRYLIKTRGQQVTLSCSPISGHRSVSWYQQTPGQGLQFLFEYFSETQRNKGNFPGRFSGRQFSNSRSEMNVSTLELGDSALYLCASSLLQGKGSNEQFFGPGTRLTVL.

This chain uses TRBV5-4 with TRBJ2-7, with TRBD1 matching 10 bases. J gave up 7 bases and V 4 bases, and 8 bases lay outside the gene matches. The length of the CDR3 is 14 residues. Looked up from germline, CDR1 is SGHNT and CDR2 is YYREEE (reference sequence). CDR3 amino acids: CASSRDRGMMEQYF. The CDR3 DNA sequence: TGTGCCAGCAGCCGGGACAGGGGTATGATGGAGCAGTACTTC.

The rearrangement joins TRBV19 to TRBJ2-3; 8 bases are shared with TRBD2. Per the germline V gene, CDR1 is LNHDA and CDR2 is SQIVND (reference sequence). The CDR3 length is 15 residues. The trim removed 7 bases at V and 2 bases at J, leaving 8 bases unmatched. CDR3 bases: TGTGCCAGTACCACAGCGGGAGCTGTCACAGATACGCAGTATTTT. It yields the protein CASTTAGAVTDTQYF.

Comments on this clone: The sample holds other DNA sequences that translate to the same CDR3. The J gene is TRBJ1-6, the V gene TRBV28; no definite D call. Germline loops: CDR1 MDHEN, CDR2 SYDVKM. This CDR3 is 16 amino acids long. The V end was cut by 10 bases, the J end by 0 bases, with 16 bases between. The CDR3 DNA follows: TGTGCCACCTCTCTCAGTGTCCGCTCCTATAATTCACCCCTCCACTTT. As protein: CATSLSVRSYNSPLHF.

The chain uses TRBV5-1 and TRBJ2-3; a weak D match, TRBD2 (6 bases). Germline assignment: CDR1 SGHRS and CDR2 YFSETQ. V lost 0 bases, J lost 0 bases, and 14 bases lay in between. This CDR3 comprises 17 residues. The DNA of the CDR3 is TGCGCCAGCAGCTTGGCTAGCGCGAGTGGAAGCACAGATACGCAGTATTTT. It specifies CASSLASASGSTDTQYF.

The chain is built from TRBV27 and TRBJ1-5; D is possibly TRBD1 (5 bases). V lost 0 bases to trimming and J lost 7 bases, with 13 bases between them. The germline V gene has CDR1 MNHEY and CDR2 SMNVEV (reference sequence). CDR3 length equals 15 residues. CDR3 region: CASSLSGQGGQPQHF. CDR3 nucleotides: TGTGCCAGCAGTTTATCTGGGCAGGGAGGGCAGCCCCAGCATTTT.

The chain uses TRBV6-1 and TRBJ2-1; TRBD1 might be the D (5 bases). CDR1 MNHNS and CDR2 SASEGT come from the germline V gene. This CDR3 is 17 amino acids long. V lost 2 bases and J lost 0, with 14 bases in between. CDR3 protein: CASSEQGPPSSYNEQFF. The CDR3 DNA reads TGTGCCAGCAGTGAACAGGGTCCTCCGAGCTCCTACAATGAGCAGTTCTTC.

As DNA, the CDR3 is TGTGCCAGCAGCGTAGATCCCCAGGTGGCAGGCGAGTCCTCTGGAAACACCATATATTTT. It codes for CASSVDPQVAGESSGNTIYF. This chain joins TRBV9 and TRBJ1-3; D unclear. Per the germline V gene, CDR1 is SGDLS and CDR2 is YYNGEE. The CDR3 has 20 residues. V lost 0 bases to trimming and J lost 0 bases, with 22 bases between them.